These T cell receptor beta chains were read from a single sample in a study of T cells after somatic rescue of genetic block. The protocol was immunoSEQ multiplex PCR, while the TCRdb copy is restricted to in-frame clones and leaves out a portion. The table lists about 68,000 clones, around 92% of them singletons, with about 3% in the top ten. Material for sequencing was peripheral blood mononuclear cells (PBMCs). All receptors derive from a man aged 40-55 years. CDR3s include the opening cysteine and the closing phenylalanine or tryptophan. D genes are given only for firm matches. A clone size is listed for some rows: how often the clone was seen (once, few, many), or a class if it is expanded.

v_gene: TRBV27
j_gene: TRBJ1-5
abundance: .
d_gene: .
CDR3aa: CASSFLGGSNQPQHF
CDR3nt: TGTGCCAGCAGTTTCTTGGGCGGGAGCAATCAGCCCCAGCATTTT

v_gene: TRBV29-1
j_gene: TRBJ1-1
abundance: .
d_gene: .
CDR3aa: CSVELDAKNTEAFF
CDR3nt: TGCAGCGTTGAGTTGGACGCTAAGAACACTGAAGCTTTCTTT

v_gene: TRBV18
j_gene: TRBJ2-7
abundance: .
d_gene: .
CDR3aa: CASSQDGGTYEQYF
CDR3nt: TGTGCCAGCTCACAGGACGGCGGAACCTACGAGCAGTACTTC

v_gene: TRBV4-1
j_gene: TRBJ2-5
abundance: .
d_gene: .
CDR3aa: CASSQVRLETQYF
CDR3nt: TGCGCCAGCAGCCAAGTGAGGCTGGAGACCCAGTACTTC

v_gene: TRBV19
j_gene: TRBJ2-7
abundance: .
d_gene: TRBD1
CDR3aa: CASKGTGSYEQYF
CDR3nt: TGTGCCAGTAAAGGGACAGGGTCCTACGAGCAGTACTTC

v_gene: TRBV28
j_gene: TRBJ2-2
abundance: .
d_gene: .
CDR3aa: CASSLWNTGELFF
CDR3nt: TGTGCCAGCAGTTTATGGAACACCGGGGAGCTGTTTTTT

v_gene: TRBV5-5
j_gene: TRBJ2-7
abundance: .
d_gene: .
CDR3aa: CASSLYGLTYEQYF
CDR3nt: TGTGCCAGCAGCTTGTATGGACTAACCTACGAGCAGTACTTC

v_gene: TRBV28
j_gene: TRBJ2-7
abundance: .
d_gene: TRBD2
CDR3aa: CASRSGGSVGDEQYF
CDR3nt: TGTGCCAGCAGGTCCGGCGGGAGTGTTGGCGACGAGCAGTACTTC

v_gene: TRBV5-4
j_gene: TRBJ2-1
abundance: .
d_gene: .
CDR3aa: CASSLKVYNEQFF
CDR3nt: TGTGCCAGCAGCTTGAAAGTGTACAATGAGCAGTTCTTC

v_gene: TRBV9
j_gene: TRBJ2-7
abundance: .
d_gene: .
CDR3aa: CASSVGYQGDGYEQYF
CDR3nt: TGTGCCAGCAGCGTAGGTTATCAAGGGGATGGCTACGAGCAGTACTTC

v_gene: TRBV9
j_gene: TRBJ2-7
abundance: few
d_gene: .
CDR3aa: CASSLTTAVGGEQYF
CDR3nt: TGTGCCAGCAGTTTGACGACAGCGGTGGGGGGCGAGCAGTACTTC

v_gene: TRBV7-2
j_gene: TRBJ1-3
abundance: .
d_gene: .
CDR3aa: CASSLPKLGWQGNTIYF
CDR3nt: TGTGCCAGCAGCTTGCCCAAACTGGGTTGGCAGGGAAACACCATATATTTT

v_gene: TRBV2
j_gene: TRBJ2-2
abundance: .
d_gene: .
CDR3aa: CASRRDLGELFF
CDR3nt: TGTGCCAGCCGGAGGGATTTGGGGGAGCTGTTTTTT

v_gene: TRBV7-2
j_gene: TRBJ2-7
abundance: once
d_gene: .
CDR3aa: CASSLAAYEQYF
CDR3nt: TGTGCCAGCAGCTTAGCGGCCTACGAGCAGTACTTC

v_gene: TRBV19
j_gene: TRBJ1-3
abundance: .
d_gene: .
CDR3aa: CASSNLDSSGNTIYF
CDR3nt: TGTGCCAGTAGTAACCTGGACAGCTCTGGAAACACCATATATTTT

v_gene: TRBV4-2
j_gene: TRBJ2-7
abundance: .
d_gene: .
CDR3aa: CASSQDGRPGDEQYF
CDR3nt: TGTGCCAGCAGCCAAGATGGTCGACCAGGGGACGAGCAGTACTTC